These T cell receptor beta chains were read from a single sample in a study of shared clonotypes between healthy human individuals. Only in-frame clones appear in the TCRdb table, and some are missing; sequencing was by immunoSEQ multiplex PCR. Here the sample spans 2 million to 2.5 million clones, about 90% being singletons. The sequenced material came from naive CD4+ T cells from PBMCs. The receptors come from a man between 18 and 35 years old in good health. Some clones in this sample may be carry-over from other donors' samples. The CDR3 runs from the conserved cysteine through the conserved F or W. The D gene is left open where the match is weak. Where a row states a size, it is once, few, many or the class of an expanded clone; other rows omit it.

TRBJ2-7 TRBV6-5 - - CASSTTGGSPYEQYF TGTGCCAGCAGTACGACCGGGGGTAGCCCCTACGAGCAGTACTTC
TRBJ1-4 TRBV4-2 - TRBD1 CASSQDQGGVREKLFF TGTGCCAGCAGCCAAGATCAGGGGGGAGTAAGGGAAAAACTGTTTTTT
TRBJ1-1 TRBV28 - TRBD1 CASLKQGALEAFF TGTGCCAGCCTAAAACAGGGGGCTCTTGAAGCTTTCTTT
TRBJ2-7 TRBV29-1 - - CSVTFSGSSYEQYF TGCAGCGTGACGTTTAGTGGGAGCTCCTACGAGCAGTACTTC
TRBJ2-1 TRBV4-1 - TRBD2 CASSQDSGGANREQFF TGCGCCAGCAGCCAGGATAGCGGGGGGGCCAATCGGGAGCAGTTCTTC
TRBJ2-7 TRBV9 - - CASSGDGTSYEQYF TGTGCCAGCAGCGGGGACGGCACCTCCTACGAGCAGTACTTC
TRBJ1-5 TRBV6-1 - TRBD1 CASSERGQGNQPQHF TGTGCCAGCAGTGAAAGGGGACAGGGGAATCAGCCCCAGCATTTT
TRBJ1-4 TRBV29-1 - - CSIGSGPNEKLFF TGCAGCATCGGTTCAGGTCCTAATGAAAAACTGTTTTTT
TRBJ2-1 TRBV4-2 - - CASSQDLQRGGGGGEQFF TGTGCCAGCAGCCAAGATCTCCAGCGGGGCGGAGGGGGCGGTGAGCAGTTCTTC
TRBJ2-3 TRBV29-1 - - CSGGWGTDTQYF TGCAGCGGGGGGTGGGGCACAGATACGCAGTATTTT
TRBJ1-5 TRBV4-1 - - CASSHPAGPPDGQPQHF TGCGCCAGCAGCCACCCGGCGGGACCGCCAGACGGGCAGCCCCAGCATTTT
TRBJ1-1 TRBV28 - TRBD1 CASSLSSPPVTGAEAFF TGTGCCAGCAGTTTATCGTCCCCTCCGGTGACAGGGGCTGAAGCTTTCTTT
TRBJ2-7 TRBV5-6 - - CASSLTRASGEQYF TGTGCCAGCAGCTTAACGAGGGCCTCGGGCGAGCAGTACTTC
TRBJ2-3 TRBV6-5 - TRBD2 CASSYTSGYSTDTQYF TGTGCCAGCAGTTATACTAGCGGCTATAGCACAGATACGCAGTATTTT
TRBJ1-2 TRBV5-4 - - CASSLEDRYYGYTF TGTGCCAGCAGCTTGGAGGACCGATACTATGGCTACACCTTC
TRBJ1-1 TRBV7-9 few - CASSPSSEAFF TGTGCCAGCAGCCCTTCTTCTGAAGCTTTCTTT
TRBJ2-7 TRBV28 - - CASSPTPYEQYF TGTGCCAGCAGCCCTACCCCCTACGAGCAGTACTTC
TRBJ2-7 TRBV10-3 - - CAISEEVGGRYEQYF TGTGCCATCAGTGAGGAGGTAGGAGGTCGCTACGAGCAGTACTTC
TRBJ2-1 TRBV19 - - CASSPMIGDQGEQFF TGTGCCAGTAGTCCCATGATAGGGGATCAGGGTGAGCAGTTCTTC
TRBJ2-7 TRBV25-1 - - CASSETRGRADEQYF TGTGCCAGCAGTGAAACGAGGGGTCGCGCGGACGAGCAGTACTTC
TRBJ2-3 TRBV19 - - CASSAGGHTDTQYF TGTGCCAGTAGTGCCGGGGGGCACACAGATACGCAGTATTTT
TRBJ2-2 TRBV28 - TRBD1 CASRGQGAGELFF TGTGCCAGCAGAGGACAGGGTGCCGGGGAGCTGTTTTTT
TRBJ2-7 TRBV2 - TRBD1 CASSLGTGAYEQYF TGTGCCAGCAGTCTCGGGACAGGGGCCTACGAGCAGTACTTC